This T cell receptor beta chain is from a study of T cell repertoires in cytomegalovirus infection. Whole-study context: CMV epitopes in the study were HLA-C-restricted (recently identified) and HLA-B-restricted (well studied). Public TCR beta signatures were indicative of both CMV infection and a matching HLA type. Points from the study as a whole: Ex vivo responses were dominated by HLA-C-restricted CMV-specific TCR beta clonotypes. CMV carriers with the relevant HLA were identified by cumulative public TCR beta family frequency.

As concerns this clonotype: The target antigen is unknown.

The V and J ends lost 5 bases and 9 bases respectively, with 23 bases between them. Germline values: CDR1 MNHGY, CDR2 SAAAGT. This CDR3 spans 16 amino acids. TCRdb fed the reads into MiXCR, producing one record per CDR3 protein. This sample has about half a million distinct CDR3 sequences; roughly 34% occur once, and the top ten carry 17%. V is TRBV6-8 and J is TRBJ2-1; the D gene is possibly TRBD1 (6 bases). The receptor's source is a human donor in good health (CMV status not recorded). Some clones in this sample may be carry-over from other donors' samples. Sequencing was performed on cultured PBMCs, taken from culture after CMV antigen stimulation. In nucleotides, the CDR3 is TGTGCCAGCAGTAGAGCAATTGGTCATATACAGGGTGAGCAGTTCTTC. Its translation is CASSRAIGHIQGEQFF.